This note documents a single T cell receptor (beta chain) sequence. This sample stems from a study of blood T cell repertoires in COVID-19. About the study: The United States, Italy and Spain were the sources of the acute and convalescent COVID-19 samples. Nucleic acid was either cDNA or gDNA, and it came from T cells, B-cell-depleted T cells, or PBMCs.

The CDR3 runs 12 residues. J lost 10 bases, V lost 4 bases, and 4 bases had no gene match. CDR1 MNHNY and CDR2 SVGAGI come from the germline V gene (reference sequence). How the authors handled the data: Amplified reference gene primers provided the basis for estimating nucleated cell counts. Assay used: immunoSEQ multiplex PCR; TCRdb lists only in-frame clones, some missing. V and J calls plus clone size are reproduced from that table; the DNA served to infer D and trimming. The table lists about 120,000 clones, roughly nine tenths of them singletons. Sequencing was carried out using peripheral blood. This sequence originates from a man in his 70s who had recovered from COVID-19. The chain is built from TRBV6-6 and TRBJ1-2; 9 nucleotides align to TRBD1. DNA for the CDR3: TGTGCCAGCAGTTCAGGGACAGGGACCTACACCTTC. It specifies CASSSGTGTYTF.